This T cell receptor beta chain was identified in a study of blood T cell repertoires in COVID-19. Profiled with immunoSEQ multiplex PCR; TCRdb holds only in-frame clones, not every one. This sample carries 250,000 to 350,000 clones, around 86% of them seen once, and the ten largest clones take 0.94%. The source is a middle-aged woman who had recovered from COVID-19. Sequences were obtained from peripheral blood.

The CDR3 coding sequence is TGTGCCAGCAGCATGCTAGCGGGAGGGCTTCCCTACGAGCAGTACTTC. Translation gives CASSMLAGGLPYEQYF. V gene TRBV7-2 combines with J gene TRBJ2-7; 12 positions agree with TRBD2. In germline, CDR1 is SGHTA, CDR2 FQGNSA. Trimming cost V 5 bases and J 2 bases; bases outside gene matches: 7. The length of the CDR3 is 16 residues.